Listed here is a single T cell receptor beta chain. Its specificity is unknown. Treatment here: approximately 9-day PBMC culture with coronavirus spike peptide pools or control peptides (ViraFEST assay). The length of the CDR3 is 16 residues. The source of the sample is a study of vaccination and CD4 T cells after COVID-19. Study as a whole: Typically, post-vaccine samples were obtained a median about 70 days after dose two, within a range of 14 to 241.

With the Oncomine TCR Beta short-read assay, DNA from cultured CD4+ T cells was sequenced. TCRdb re-called the PCR reads with MiXCR, one entry per CDR3 protein. The sample yields more than 20,000 distinct CDR3 sequences, around half seen once. The sequence was obtained from a human donor who received a COVID-19 vaccine. The V call is TRBV21-1, the J call TRBJ2-2; the table's D call TRBD1 went unverified against the DNA. TRBV21-1 is a pseudogene locus. The sample consisted of CD4+ T cells from blood, cultured in vitro, taken before SARS-CoV-2 vaccination. The CDR3 loop reads CASPKGRGPGTGGLFF. The CDR3 bases are TGTGCCAGCCCTAAAGGGAGGGGGCCGGGCACCGGGGGGCTGTTTTTT.